A single sample gave rise to the 2 T cell receptor beta chains below, sequenced in a study of blood T cell repertoires in COVID-19. Measured with immunoSEQ multiplex PCR; TCRdb has only the in-frame clones, and not every one. This table holds 85,000 to 110,000 clones, around 92% found once. Sequenced material: peripheral blood. The receptors derive from a woman aged 55-69 years with acute or convalescent COVID-19.

The sample holds one count of this clone. The J gene is TRBJ2-5, the V gene TRBV24-1, with 11 bases matching TRBD1. There are 13 residues in the CDR3. Germline trimming cut 8 bases from V and 5 bases from J; bases unmatched to any gene: 3. CDR1 is KGHDR, CDR2 SFDVKD, per germline. The CDR3 DNA follows: TGTGCCACCACAGGACAGGGGGCCGAGACCCAGTACTTC. Protein product: CATTGQGAETQYF.

The rearrangement links TRBV7-9 to TRBJ1-4, with D uncertain. Germline V CDR1 and CDR2: SEHNR, FQNEAQ (reference sequence). V was clipped by 4 bases and J by 8 bases, with 11 bases between them. The CDR3 is made up of 13 amino acids. The CDR3 nucleotides read TGTGCCAGCAGCTCCCCGCGGGAGGAAAAACTGTTTTTT. Encoded protein: CASSSPREEKLFF.